The present entry profiles one T cell receptor beta chain with its context. The germline V gene has CDR1 LGHDT and CDR2 YNNKEL (reference sequence). The CDR3 length is 16 residues. The J segment lost 5 bases and the V segment lost 4 bases, leaving 9 bases of the junction unmatched. This sample is part of a study of blood T cell repertoires in COVID-19. Overall study: Donors in Cohort 3 counted as recovered after two negative PCRs, clearance, or symptom resolution.

Per the study methods: Reference gene primer amplification yielded estimated nucleated cell counts. Only in-frame clones appear in the TCRdb table, and some are missing; sequencing was by immunoSEQ multiplex PCR. V and J calls and clone size are copied from that table; D and trimming were computed from the DNA. The data contain 150,000 to 200,000 clones, about 85% of them singletons. Participants were aged roughly 18 to 95 years, lived in 25 or so US areas, and enrolled virtually. The rearrangement joins TRBV3-1 (or the pseudogene TRBV3-2) to TRBJ1-1, with 11 bases identical to TRBD1. This receptor was obtained from a woman in her thirties or forties in a cohort exposed to, infected with or recovered from COVID-19 (not recorded which). Sequenced sample: PBMCs or T cells enriched from blood (not recorded which). As DNA, the CDR3 is TGTGCCAGCAGCCCCGACCGGACAGGGGGCCTTACTGAAGCTTTCTTT. Translation gives CASSPDRTGGLTEAFF.